The rows below give T cell receptor beta chains drawn from one sample of a study of T-cell memory formation after mild COVID-19. TCRdb reprocessed the 5' RACE reads with MiXCR, giving one entry per CDR3 protein. Of about 260,000 distinct CDR3 sequences detected, 15% to 20% appear once; the ten largest clones hold roughly 20%. The sequenced sample was PBMCs or a T cell subset sorted from them (not recorded which). All receptors derive from a man between 18 and 29 years old who had mild COVID-19 (a few samples of this study predate the infection). Cell type and time point are not known. The conserved cysteine and the conserved F or W are not part of the CDR3 here. Each record gives: D gene, CDR3 length, V gene, J gene, CDR3 protein. The D gene is left open where the match is weak.

d_call: TRBD2
cdr3_length: 12
v_call: TRBV20-1
j_call: TRBJ2-3
cdr3_aa: SAPLRGGGDTQY

d_call: NA
cdr3_length: 13
v_call: TRBV7-2
j_call: TRBJ1-2
cdr3_aa: ASSFRRDLIGGYT

d_call: NA
cdr3_length: 12
v_call: TRBV5-1
j_call: TRBJ1-3
cdr3_aa: ASSFSGPGNTIY

d_call: NA
cdr3_length: 11
v_call: TRBV6-2/TRBV6-3
j_call: TRBJ1-1
cdr3_aa: ASSRAVSLGAF

d_call: TRBD2
cdr3_length: 15
v_call: TRBV11-1
j_call: TRBJ2-5
cdr3_aa: ASSSSPGGSGAGTQY

d_call: TRBD2
cdr3_length: 15
v_call: TRBV4-3
j_call: TRBJ2-3
cdr3_aa: ASSQDRAGGLPDTQY

d_call: NA
cdr3_length: 9
v_call: TRBV10-3
j_call: TRBJ1-4
cdr3_aa: ATGLGDELF

d_call: TRBD1
cdr3_length: 13
v_call: TRBV9
j_call: TRBJ2-7
cdr3_aa: ASSVASGGEYEQY

d_call: NA
cdr3_length: 14
v_call: TRBV6-2/TRBV6-3
j_call: TRBJ2-2
cdr3_aa: ASSRAGTTFGGELF

d_call: TRBD1
cdr3_length: 15
v_call: TRBV24-1
j_call: TRBJ2-3
cdr3_aa: ATSDSDRAPGGDTQY

d_call: NA
cdr3_length: 13
v_call: TRBV7-2
j_call: TRBJ2-3
cdr3_aa: ASSLTGPPWDTQY

d_call: NA
cdr3_length: 13
v_call: TRBV4-3
j_call: TRBJ2-7
cdr3_aa: ASSQDFATDYEQY

d_call: NA
cdr3_length: 11
v_call: TRBV10-2
j_call: TRBJ1-5
cdr3_aa: ASRSSSNQPQH